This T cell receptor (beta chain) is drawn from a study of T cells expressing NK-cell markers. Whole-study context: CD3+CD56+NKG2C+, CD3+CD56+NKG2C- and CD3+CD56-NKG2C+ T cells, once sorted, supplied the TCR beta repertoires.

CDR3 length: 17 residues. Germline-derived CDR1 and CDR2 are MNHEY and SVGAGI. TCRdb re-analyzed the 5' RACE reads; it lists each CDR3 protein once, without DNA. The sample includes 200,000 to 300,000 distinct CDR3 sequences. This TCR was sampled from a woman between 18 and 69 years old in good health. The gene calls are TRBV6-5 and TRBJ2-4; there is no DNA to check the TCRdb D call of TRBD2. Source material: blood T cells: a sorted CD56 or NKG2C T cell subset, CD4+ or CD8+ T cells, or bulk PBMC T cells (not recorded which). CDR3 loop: CASSSPGLAGGGDIQYF.